This paragraph covers one T cell receptor (beta chain) sequence. This clonotype was picked up many times. There is no known antigen for this receptor. Per-nucleotide qualities are absent, and no much larger clonotype sits a single base away. The sample comes from a study of human T cells and chemical hapten exposure (dated by TCRdb to the early 2020s). Concerning the study at large: For sensitization, 2% DPC in acetone was applied to a 2 cm by 2 cm area of upper inner arm skin. Throughout the study period of 20 to 30 weeks, patients also received therapeutic DPC doses to the scalp every week. Patch testing was performed on the upper back with Finn chambers containing 0.01% DPC, and the patch tests were scored after 6 days according to International Contact Dermatitis Research Group standards. The patient cohort, mostly female, included alopecia areata with under or over 50% scalp involvement, alopecia totalis and alopecia universalis. Libraries were combined into a pool for sequencing, and differences in TCR yield between samples came mainly from small differences in library volumes within the pool. The study tracked peripheral blood TCR repertoire changes in vivo during primary and secondary sensitization to the hapten diphenylcyclopropenone (DPC) in alopecia patients. Blood was sampled from patients pre-sensitization (week 0) and at 2, 6 and about 24 weeks after DPC sensitization. Roughly 30 alopecia patients gave blood for TCR sequencing at one to four time points (pre-sensitization, 2, 6 and 24 weeks). Points the paper makes about the study in general: Expanded TCRs formed significantly more large CDR3 similarity clusters than pre-sensitization or healthy control sets, consistent with antigen-driven responses. The number of PT1 expanded TCRs positively correlated with patch test score, significant at thresholds 8, 16 and 32 but not 4. The number of TCRs above 1 in 1000 frequency did not change with DPC sensitization; there was no evidence of global repertoire structure alterations. All patients had alopecia, a presumed autoimmune disease, so their immune response might differ from that of healthy individuals. After repeated subsampling, the strength of the expansion versus patch-test correlation and the threshold at which it became significant changed.

Interpreted using the paper, the time point label stands for: patch test 1, 2 weeks after DPC sensitization. The treatment or condition label on this specimen signifies: therapeutic diphenylcyclopropenone sensitization with weekly scalp DPC. At each patch-test visit, blood was drawn before the patch test was applied. To be eligible, patients had to be aged 18 to 70, diagnosed with alopecia and judged suitable for DPC therapy, while pregnant patients were excluded. Total RNA was extracted from unfractionated whole blood collected in Tempus Blood RNA tubes. There are 15 amino acids in the CDR3, from cysteine to phenylalanine inclusive. The kept DNA is CDR3 alone, 45 bases in frame from the first base. From V the trimming removes 0 bases and from J it removes 9 bases, while the gene matches leave 8 bases of the junction unaccounted for. CDR1 MNHEY and CDR2 SVGEGT are derived from the germline V gene.

Receptor libraries were prepared by RACE. TCRdb shows the sequencer as NextSeq 500. During library preparation, unique molecular identifiers were attached to individual cDNA molecules so that TCRs could be counted in a quantitative, reproducible way. For every blood RNA sample, sequencing covered both the TCR alpha and TCR beta chains. The original pipeline was this. A median of approximately 96,000 TCRs per sample was observed, with a range of roughly 23,224 to 700,000. The Decombinator software suite was used to annotate the V, J and CDR3 of the TCR reads. To make PS versus PT1 abundance plots, every sample was subsampled to the same number of TCRs (28,000). Expanded TCRs were defined as absent before sensitization and observed at least eight times at the 2-week time point. TCRdb trimmed public reads at Q25 via fastp, called clones via MiXCR and kept in-frame beta chains. Merged by CDR3 protein, the rows form single entries marked with the most common genes and DNA. It is TCRdb's table, rather than the study itself, that gives the V and J calls and clone size. Within this sample are some 400,000 distinct CDR3 sequences, with roughly 5% of them counted one time only. The top ten hold over 2% of the sample.

Sequenced material: whole blood, taken in connection with sensitization to the hapten diphenylcyclopropenone (DPC). The clonotype comes from a woman in her forties or fifties with alopecia areata. Some clones in this sample may be carry-over from other donors' samples. This receptor chain uses TRBV6-2 or TRBV6-3 and TRBJ2-1; 7 bases in the junction line up with TRBD1. The DNA reads TGTGCCAGCAGTTACTCAGGGGGCTCCGTCGGTGAGCAGTTCTTC. Its product reads: CASSYSGGSVGEQFF.